The text below deals with one T cell receptor beta chain. The antigen this receptor binds is unknown. No base quality values were provided; no much bigger clone lies one nucleotide off. V is reduced by 2 bases and J by 6 bases, leaving a spacing of 16 bases between them. Including the terminal cysteine and phenylalanine, the CDR3 comprises 16 residues. The DNA shown is the 48-base CDR3, in frame from base 1. The germline V gene specifies MDHEN as CDR1 and SYDVKM as CDR2. This entry belongs to a study of PD-1 blockade in classical Hodgkin lymphoma (dated by TCRdb to about 2020). Regarding the research as a whole: Nivolumab dosing was 3 mg/kg intravenously every 2 weeks, continuing until either disease progression or unacceptable toxicity. The study used CyTOF and TCR beta sequencing to define a peripheral blood immune signature of response to PD-1 blockade in classical Hodgkin lymphoma.

Overall study outcomes, separate from this receptor: CD4+ but not CD8+ TCR diversity rose significantly by C4D1 (p=0.0027 vs p=0.16), most apparent in complete responders (p=0.02). Trial patients achieving complete response had baseline diversity similar to newly diagnosed patients, whereas partial responders and progressors had significantly lower diversity. Newly diagnosed patients were reported to have lower baseline TCR diversity than healthy donors, and relapsed/refractory patients were reported to have lower baseline TCR diversity still. The study covered only a single clinical trial cohort, and the causes of the repertoire differences, possibly disease activity or prior therapy, were still not defined. Lower diversity was seen in patients whose nivolumab began less than 1 year after ASCT, and these patients were left out of later analyses so that immune reconstitution would not confound the results.

The Qiagen DNeasy kit was used to extract genomic DNA both from unsorted PBMCs and from the negatively selected CD4+ and CD8+ fractions. TCR beta CDR3 regions were subjected to amplification by immunoSEQ multiplex PCR with primers that anneal to V and J segments. A synthetic immune receptor repertoire was used to minimize amplification bias, and any remaining bias was removed computationally after sequencing. Under the source paper's analysis protocol: Custom Python scripts were used to quantify repertoire diversity as the Shannon entropy index. Unsorted, CD4+ and CD8+ repertoires were analyzed separately, except for combined analyses in which CD4+ and CD8+ sequences were merged in silico. Clonal expansion was defined as a frequency increase of at least 2-fold after treatment compared with C1D1, and clones undetected at baseline were assigned a pseudocount of 0.5. Clones with 0 or 1 copy at C1D1 were classified as singleton clones, and clones with 2 or more copies were classified as non-singleton clones. By matching protein sequences in sorted samples from the same patient, clones expanded in unsorted samples were annotated as CD4+, CD8+ or unknown. Wilcoxon tests on paired samples were used to test diversity changes from C1D1 to C4D1. TCRdb re-hosts the immuneACCESS table, in-frame sequences only. Its copies lack some clones; in the studies checked, an unresolved V gene accounts for under half of them, and the cause for the rest is not known. V, J and clone size derive from that table, while D and trimming were established from the DNA sequence. The sample profile shows about 44,000 clones; less than 75% of them were found once. The top ten clones comprise more than 3% of the sample.

The label giving this sample's time point can be read as: cycle 4 day 1 (C4D1), after 6 weeks of nivolumab. Relapse after autologous stem cell transplantation had occurred in all trial patients, and cohorts A, B and C were distinguished by prior brentuximab vedotin exposure. The trial cohort was composed of 56 patients with relapsed/refractory classical Hodgkin lymphoma, for whom complete response, partial response or progressive disease was recorded as best overall response. In the multi-cohort phase II CheckMate 205 trial, trial patients received single-agent nivolumab. An independent review committee assessed best overall response by applying the 2007 International Working Group response criteria. Trial PBMCs were collected just before the start of nivolumab (C1D1) and during therapy at cycle 2 day 1 and cycle 4 day 1. After peripheral blood was drawn into 8 mL Vacutainer Cell Preparation Tubes, PBMCs were isolated by centrifugation and then cryopreserved.

The TCR comes from a human donor with classical Hodgkin lymphoma. The V and J genes are TRBV28 and TRBJ1-4, with the D segment identity uncertain. Sequencing was performed on peripheral blood mononuclear cells (PBMCs), taken before the fourth cycle of nivolumab. In nucleotide form, the sequence is TGTGCCAGCAGTTTACTTTCGTCATTAGTAGATGAAAAACTGTTTTTT. Translated, this gives CASSLLSSLVDEKLFF. This CDR3, with the reference TRBV28 and TRBJ1-4 proteins standing in past its ends, gives the full variable domain DVKVTQSSRYLVKRTGEKVFLECVQDMDHENMFWYRQDPGLGLRLIYFSYDVKMKEKGDIPEGYSVSREKKERFSLILESASTNQTSMYLCASSLLSSLVDEKLFFGSGTQLSVL.